This T cell receptor (beta chain) was sequenced for a study of blood T cell repertoires in COVID-19. Whole-study context: Collection of acute and convalescent COVID-19 samples took place in the United States, Italy and Spain.

The CDR3 totals 13 residues. Germline lookup yields CDR1 LGHDT and CDR2 YNNKEL (reference sequence). Trimming stripped 1 base from V and 6 bases from J, with 9 bases between. The assay was immunoSEQ multiplex PCR, and TCRdb's table has in-frame clones only and misses some. The data hold more than 300,000 clones, with about four fifths observed a single time. The sample consisted of peripheral blood. This TCR derives from a woman aged 45 to 65 with acute or convalescent COVID-19. V gene TRBV3-1 (or the pseudogene TRBV3-2) combines with J gene TRBJ1-1; D perhaps matches TRBD1 (5 bases). The CDR3: CASSQAGGAEAFF. CDR3 DNA: TGTGCCAGCAGCCAAGCCGGGGGAGCTGAAGCTTTCTTT.